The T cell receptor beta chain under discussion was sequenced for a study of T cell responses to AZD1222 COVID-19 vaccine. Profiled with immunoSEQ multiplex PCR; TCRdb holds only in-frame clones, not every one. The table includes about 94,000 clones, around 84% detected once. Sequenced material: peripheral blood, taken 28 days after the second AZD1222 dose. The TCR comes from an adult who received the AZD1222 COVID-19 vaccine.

The CDR3 spells CAISAGVTSGEETQYF. CDR3 coding DNA: TGTGCCATCAGTGCCGGGGTGACTAGCGGAGAAGAGACCCAGTACTTC. The chain recombines TRBV10-3 with TRBJ2-5; 9 positions match TRBD2. Germline V gene lookup returns CDR1 ENHRY and CDR2 SYGVKD. V shed 4 bases, J shed 3 bases, and the junction held 9 bases outside the gene matches. This CDR3 has 16 amino acids.